One sample yielded the 32 T cell receptor beta chains listed below, sequenced in a study of identical twins. TCRdb independently ran MiXCR on the 5' RACE reads; one entry per CDR3 protein. Among roughly 1.6 million distinct CDR3 sequences listed, less than 35% were seen once. Source material: cord blood. Every receptor here comes from a newborn girl in good health.

Ten or more counts support this clonotype. This chain uses TRBV28 with TRBJ2-1; D is unresolved. The better agreement between TRBJ2-7 and the DNA end casts doubt on the J call. CDR1 and CDR2 (germline): MDHEN, SYDVKM. The CDR3 runs 12 residues. CDR3 bases: TGTGCCAGCAGCTTAGTCTACAATGAGCAGTACTTC. This translates into CASSLVYNEQYF.

The rearrangement joins TRBV6-2 or TRBV6-3 to TRBJ1-2; no clear D gene. V lost 5 bases, J lost 4 bases, and 8 bases lay in between. The CDR3 loop spans 12 amino acids. Germline CDR1 is MNHEY and CDR2 is SVGEGT. The CDR3 is CASSVAAYGYTF. DNA for the CDR3: TGTGCCAGCAGTGTGGCAGCCTATGGCTACACCTTC.

The V gene is TRBV9, the J gene TRBJ1-1; maybe TRBD1 (6 bases). From germline, CDR1 is SGDLS and CDR2 YYNGEE. The CDR3 is 13 residues long. Trimming left V 4 bases short and J 11 bases short, with 18 bases between. The CDR3 loop is CASSPQMGGSAFF. The CDR3 nucleotides read TGTGCCAGCAGCCCTCAGATGGGGGGCAGCGCTTTCTTT.

The chain is built from TRBV11-2 and TRBJ2-5, with TRBD2 as a possible D gene (5 bases). Trimming removed 5 bases from V and 2 bases from J, with 18 bases in between. Per germline, CDR1 SGHAT and CDR2 FQNNGV. CDR3 length equals 16 residues. The CDR3 DNA reads as TGTGCCAGCAGCCCGGGTGGGTCTAGCTATCAAGAGACCCAGTACTTC. This translates into CASSPGGSSYQETQYF.

This sequence joins TRBV24-1 and TRBJ2-1, with 8 bases lining up with TRBD1. The CDR3 runs 14 residues. The germline V gene encodes CDR1 KGHDR and CDR2 SFDVKD. After removal of 2 bases from V and 6 bases from J, the junction contained 2 bases not matched to a gene. The CDR3 DNA sequence: TGTGCCACCAGTGATTCACAGGGGGGCAATGAGCAGTTCTTC. The encoded protein is CATSDSQGGNEQFF.

Note on this clonotype: The final CDR3 position lacks the conserved phenylalanine or tryptophan, pointing to a likely read error. J is TRBJ2-3 and V is TRBV6-6; possible D gene TRBD2, 6 bases. This CDR3 contains 15 residues. Germline CDR1 MNHNY, CDR2 SVGAGI (reference sequence). Trimming shortened V by 6 bases and J by 2 bases, and 15 bases separated the two germline ends. The chain's CDR3 is CASSPNKRVTDTQYL. CDR3 nucleotides: TGTGCCAGCAGCCCCAATAAGCGGGTCACAGATACGCAGTATTTA.

The sample holds many counts of this clonotype. This chain joins TRBV29-1 and TRBJ1-2; TRBD1 is a possible D gene (6 bases). Germline CDR1 and CDR2: SQVTM and ANQGSEA. The CDR3 sequence is 14 residues long. Trimming removed 2 bases at V and 2 bases at J, with 12 bases between. CDR3 protein: CSVETQGTNYGYTF. CDR3 nucleotide sequence: TGCAGCGTTGAAACTCAGGGGACCAACTATGGCTACACCTTC.

A word on this clonotype: The junction does not match germline at one end; this may be a read error. In DNA, the CDR3 is TGCAGCGTTGCTACACGTAGCAATCGGCCCCAGCATTTT. Protein product: CSVATRSNRPQHF. The chain is built from TRBV29-1 and TRBJ1-5; D unresolved. CDR1 is SQVTM, CDR2 ANQGSEA, per germline. The CDR3 runs to 13 residues.

This CDR3 is CASSQDTQGRANEQFF. CDR3 nucleotides: TGCGCCAGCAGCCAAGATACACAGGGGAGGGCCAATGAGCAGTTCTTC. The chain uses TRBV4-1 and TRBJ2-1; TRBD1 or TRBD2 may be the D gene (7 bases each). Trimming pared 0 bases from V and 6 bases from J, leaving 15 bases between. The CDR3 runs to 16 residues. The germline V gene has CDR1 MGHRA and CDR2 YSYEKL.

The genes are TRBV30 and TRBJ1-6; D uncertain. The V end lost 5 bases, the J end lost 2 bases, and 7 bases lay between the germline ends. Germline CDR1 GTSNPN, CDR2 SVGIG (reference sequence). The CDR3 length is 13 residues. The CDR3 region is CAWLRAYNSPLHF. In nucleotides, the CDR3 is TGTGCCTGGCTCCGGGCCTATAATTCACCCCTCCACTTT.

Comment on this clonotype: This may come from a read error, since a much larger clone is one base off. This sequence joins TRBV24-1 and TRBJ2-4; TRBD2 might be the D (5 bases). From germline, CDR1 is KGHDR and CDR2 SFDVKD. This CDR3 has 14 amino acids. The CDR3 DNA reads TGTGCCACCAGTGATTCGGGAACCAAAACCATTCAGTACTTC. Encoded protein: CATSDSGTKTIQYF.

J is TRBJ1-6 and V is TRBV5-1; D is possibly TRBD1 (6 bases). Germline V CDR1 and CDR2: SGHRS, YFSETQ. V lost 4 bases and J 8 bases, leaving 13 bases between the germline ends. CDR3 length equals 14 residues. The CDR3: CASSQDSTDSPLHF. CDR3 bases: TGCGCCAGCAGCCAGGACAGTACCGATTCACCCCTCCACTTT.

V and J are TRBV12-5 and TRBJ2-5; maybe TRBD1 (5 bases). The CDR3 covers 11 residues. Per the germline V gene, CDR1 is LGHNT and CDR2 is FRNRAP. Trimming took off 11 bases at V and 4 bases at J, with 11 bases between the two ends. The CDR3 is CASQGLETQYF. The CDR3 DNA is TGTGCTTCCCAGGGTCTAGAGACCCAGTACTTC.

The chain recombines TRBV20-1 with TRBJ2-7; 11 bases are a match to TRBD2. The CDR3 is 15 residues long. The V and J ends lost 3 bases and 3 bases, in that order; junction bases with no gene match: 7. Germline CDR1 and CDR2: DFQATT and SNEGSKA (reference sequence). This CDR3 reads CSASTTGTSGYEQYF. CDR3 nucleotides: TGCAGTGCTAGTACCACCGGGACTAGCGGCTACGAGCAGTACTTC.

The V and J genes are TRBV2 and TRBJ1-4; TRBD1 is a possible D gene (6 bases). Per germline, CDR1 SNHLY and CDR2 FYNNEI. CDR3 size: 16 residues. Deletions cut 6 bases from V and 8 bases from J, with 22 bases between. The CDR3 region has the DNA TGTGCCAGCAGCCCCCGGGACAAAGGCTATAAAGAAAAACTGTTTTTT. Translated, it gives CASSPRDKGYKEKLFF.

Comments on this clonotype: The junction departs from the called germline gene at one end, perhaps through a read error. V usage is TRBV7-9 and J usage is TRBJ2-2; D is possibly TRBD2 (6 bases). Germline assignment: CDR1 SEHNR and CDR2 FQNEAQ (reference sequence). The CDR3 extends over 14 amino acids. CDR3 in DNA: TGTGCCACGGAACGGCTAGCGAATACCGGGGAGCTGTTTTTT. It translates to CATERLANTGELFF.

Concerning this clonotype: This could be a read error, since a much larger clone is one nucleotide away. V and J are TRBV29-1 and TRBJ2-7; 8 bases are a match to TRBD1. The trim removed 3 bases at V and 7 bases at J, leaving 8 bases unmatched. The V gene's germline CDR1 is SQVTM and CDR2 ANQGSEA. This CDR3 spans 13 amino acids. This chain's CDR3 is CSVDRGLLIEQYF. The DNA for the CDR3 is TGCAGCGTTGACAGGGGGCTACTTATAGAGCAGTACTTC.

V is TRBV18 and J is TRBJ2-7, with 8 bases matching TRBD1. This CDR3 spans 14 amino acids. Germline assignment: CDR1 KGHSH and CDR2 LQKENI. With V trimmed by 3 bases and J by 6 bases, 7 bases remained unmatched. CDR3 sequence (DNA): TGTGCCAGCTCACCGACAGGGGCTTACGGCGAGCAGTACTTC. This encodes CASSPTGAYGEQYF.

The rearrangement uses TRBV28 and TRBJ2-1; 7 positions match TRBD2. Germline trimming cut 5 bases from V and 2 bases from J; bases unmatched to any gene: 9. CDR1 is MDHEN and CDR2 is SYDVKM in the germline V gene. The CDR3 has 16 amino acids. CDR3 region: CASSMGGQDTYNEQFF. The CDR3 DNA follows: TGTGCCAGCAGTATGGGAGGGCAGGACACCTACAATGAGCAGTTCTTC.

The chain combines TRBV7-9 with TRBJ2-3; D is possibly TRBD2 (7 bases). This CDR3 contains 15 residues. The V end lost 2 bases, the J end lost 4 bases, and 13 bases lay between the germline ends. Germline V CDR1 and CDR2: SEHNR, FQNEAQ (reference sequence). This CDR3 reads CASSLWGGAADTQYF. The CDR3 DNA reads as TGTGCCAGCAGCTTATGGGGGGGGGCAGCAGATACGCAGTATTTT.

The genes are TRBV3-1 and TRBJ2-7, with D perhaps being TRBD1 or TRBD2 (5 bases each). The CDR3 is made up of 14 amino acids. The V gene lost 1 base and the J gene lost 5 bases, with 12 bases spanning the gap. Germline-derived CDR1 and CDR2 are LGHDT and YNNKEL (reference sequence). CDR3 protein: CASSQAGGGNEQYF. The CDR3 DNA is TGTGCCAGCAGCCAAGCCGGTGGGGGTAACGAGCAGTACTTC.

The rearrangement links TRBV5-1 to TRBJ2-2; TRBD2 matches at 15 bases. This CDR3 region has 18 residues. With V trimmed by 3 bases and J by 7 bases, 10 bases remained unmatched. Germline CDR1 and CDR2: SGHRS and YFSETQ. The CDR3: CASSSGLAGGPLRGELFF. In DNA form, the CDR3 reads TGCGCCAGCAGCTCGGGACTAGCGGGAGGTCCATTGCGCGGGGAGCTGTTTTTT.

This clonotype was recorded a few times. The rearrangement links TRBV3-1 to TRBJ1-5; no clear D gene. The CDR3 sequence is 15 residues long. Trimming took off 1 base at V and 0 bases at J, with 7 bases between the two ends. From germline, CDR1 is LGHDT and CDR2 YNNKEL (reference sequence). CDR3 bases: TGTGCCAGCAGCCAAGCAGCTTATAGCAATCAGCCCCAGCATTTT. Translation: CASSQAAYSNQPQHF.

This clonotype was picked up a small number of times. The rearrangement joins TRBV20-1 to TRBJ2-3, with unresolved D. This CDR3 has 14 amino acids. V was pared by 0 bases and J by 0 bases, with 7 bases between. Germline CDR1 reads DFQATT; CDR2 reads SNEGSKA (reference sequence). CDR3 nucleotide sequence: TGCAGTGCTAGAGATCGATCGAGCACAGATACGCAGTATTTT. This encodes CSARDRSSTDTQYF.

This clonotype was seen a few times. The chain is built from TRBV20-1 and TRBJ1-1, with 8 nucleotides matching TRBD1. After removal of 3 bases from V and 3 bases from J, the junction contained 3 bases not matched to a gene. The CDR3 contains 13 residues. CDR1 is DFQATT, CDR2 SNEGSKA, per germline (reference sequence). The CDR3 sequence: CSARTGEDTEAFF. The CDR3 DNA sequence: TGCAGTGCTAGGACAGGGGAGGACACTGAAGCTTTCTTT.

This clonotype was detected ten times or more. The rearrangement joins TRBV12-3 or TRBV12-4 to TRBJ2-6, with TRBD1 identical over 7 bases. The CDR3 extends over 16 amino acids. V lost 6 bases and J lost 0; bases outside the gene matches: 5. The CDR3 loop reads CASSLQGTSGANVLTF. Written as DNA, the CDR3 is TGTGCCAGCAGCCTACAGGGGACCTCTGGGGCCAACGTCCTGACTTTC.

Regarding this clonotype: A much larger clone differs by one base, so this may be a read error. The rearrangement joins TRBV12-3 or TRBV12-4 to TRBJ1-2; TRBD1 might be the D (6 bases). CDR3 length: 13 amino acids. The DNA for the CDR3 is TGTGCCGGCAGTTTAGGGGGGCGCTATGGCTACACCTTC. Its translation: CAGSLGGRYGYTF.

The V gene is TRBV4-2, the J gene TRBJ2-7; a weak D match, TRBD2 (6 bases). In germline, CDR1 is LGHNA, CDR2 YNFKEQ. The CDR3 contains 15 residues. The V end was cut by 7 bases, the J end by 0 bases, with 16 bases between. The CDR3 sequence is CASTMGTEGSYEQYF. Written as DNA, the CDR3 is TGTGCCAGCACCATGGGGACGGAGGGCTCCTACGAGCAGTACTTC.

The genes are TRBV10-3 and TRBJ2-1; no clear D gene. Trimming took 5 bases from V and 5 from J, leaving 4 bases between them. Germline assignment: CDR1 ENHRY and CDR2 SYGVKD. This CDR3 comprises 11 residues. The CDR3 spells CAISQDNEQFF. The CDR3 DNA reads TGTGCCATCAGTCAGGACAATGAGCAGTTCTTC.

The chain employs TRBV20-1 and TRBJ2-7; D is ambiguous. The CDR3 consists of 14 residues. Trimming took 0 bases from V and 2 from J, leaving 11 bases between them. CDR1 is DFQATT and CDR2 is SNEGSKA in the germline V gene (reference sequence). The CDR3 protein is CSARDAAGTYEQYF. The CDR3 DNA is TGCAGTGCTAGAGATGCGGCAGGAACCTACGAGCAGTACTTC.

There are many counts of this clonotype. The J gene is TRBJ2-1, the V gene TRBV14; 14 positions match TRBD2. With V trimmed by 2 bases and J by 8 bases, 8 bases remained unmatched. CDR1 SGHDN and CDR2 FVKESK come from the germline V gene. The CDR3 sequence is 17 residues long. The CDR3 is CASSQYPVGLAGDEQFF. DNA of the CDR3: TGTGCCAGCAGCCAATACCCCGTGGGACTAGCGGGGGATGAGCAGTTCTTC.

The chain couples TRBV20-1 to TRBJ1-3; a possible D gene is TRBD1 (5 bases). The CDR3 totals 15 residues. V lost 6 bases to trimming and J lost 0 bases, with 15 bases between them. CDR1 and CDR2 (germline): DFQATT, SNEGSKA (reference sequence). CDR3 coding DNA: TGCAGTGCCACCCGGGGGGTCGCCTCTGGAAACACCATATATTTT. It is translated as CSATRGVASGNTIYF.